A selection of T cell receptor beta chains follows, all from one sample in a study of OX40 agonist ivuxolimab in advanced cancers. Clones were read by immunoSEQ multiplex PCR, and TCRdb kept only the in-frame ones, dropping some. Of more than 45,000 clones listed, approximately 83% are singletons. This sample comprised CD4+ or CD8+ T cells sorted from blood, obtained in a trial of the OX40 agonist ivuxolimab. The receptors stem from an adult with an advanced solid tumor such as melanoma, head and neck, liver or kidney cancer. Each CDR3 is given with its conserved first and last residue. Each record gives: CDR3 protein, V gene.

CDR3 protein: CASSSRLNTEAFF; V gene: TRBV7-3
CDR3 protein: CASSLSAGGGIDTQYF; V gene: TRBV7-2
CDR3 protein: CASTPGPYRVGNQPQHF; V gene: TRBV19
CDR3 protein: CASSPRWTGGNTGELFF; V gene: TRBV7-6
CDR3 protein: CASSLAGGPQTQYF; V gene: TRBV7-9
CDR3 protein: CASSIGGRTNTGELFF; V gene: TRBV19
CDR3 protein: CASSYTDRGGPGELFF; V gene: TRBV6-5
CDR3 protein: CASSPRTGKGEQYF; V gene: TRBV9
CDR3 protein: CASSFLGGSGNTIYF; V gene: TRBV5-6
CDR3 protein: CASSPGTGPTDTQYF; V gene: TRBV19
CDR3 protein: CASSRDRFYEQYF; V gene: TRBV5-1
CDR3 protein: CASSSIGTGIDFF; V gene: TRBV5-1
CDR3 protein: CASSAGRGDSPLHF; V gene: TRBV18
CDR3 protein: CASRKERGPSYEQYF; V gene: TRBV2
CDR3 protein: CAWSVPLEWAIREQPQHF; V gene: TRBV30
CDR3 protein: CASSYSAGGTDTQYF; V gene: TRBV6-6
CDR3 protein: CASSSLSGGSLKDTQYF; V gene: TRBV5-1
CDR3 protein: CASSQTLVGETQYF; V gene: TRBV4-2
CDR3 protein: CASSTPPGWSSYNSPLHF; V gene: TRBV7-9
CDR3 protein: CASMRLSTDTQYF; V gene: TRBV6-5
CDR3 protein: CASSGQFGPNEKLFF; V gene: TRBV25-1
CDR3 protein: CASRDRDRDGYTF; V gene: TRBV2
CDR3 protein: CASSSSGQGGFNEKLFF; V gene: TRBV5-1
CDR3 protein: CASRGQGTSGELFF; V gene: TRBV6-4
CDR3 protein: CASSLAVDSYGGYTF; V gene: TRBV7-6
CDR3 protein: CASTLLGGNTEAFF; V gene: TRBV5-1
CDR3 protein: CASSGQAAYGYTF; V gene: TRBV2
CDR3 protein: CASSPPGGIGGYTF; V gene: TRBV7-3
CDR3 protein: CASSLATHTGELFF; V gene: TRBV7-9
CDR3 protein: CASSWGTGSSGANVLTF; V gene: TRBV5-5
CDR3 protein: CASSQVPGVGAEAFF; V gene: TRBV4-1
CDR3 protein: CASSSGLAGVPAYNEQFF; V gene: TRBV5-1
CDR3 protein: CASSSTGLVYEQYF; V gene: TRBV5-4
CDR3 protein: CASSRGDSSYNEQFF; V gene: TRBV5-8
CDR3 protein: CASTRQGVGSNYGYTF; V gene: TRBV19
CDR3 protein: CATSRGGVQMNTEAFF; V gene: TRBV15
CDR3 protein: CASSRSRGAAEQYF; V gene: TRBV7-2
CDR3 protein: CASSQDRGAEAFF; V gene: TRBV5-4
CDR3 protein: CASSYYHRQNEQFF; V gene: TRBV5-4
CDR3 protein: CASSEDSYPTGELFF; V gene: TRBV9
CDR3 protein: CASSQALRSNQPQHF; V gene: TRBV4-3
CDR3 protein: CASSRDRGLGETQYF; V gene: TRBV6-7
CDR3 protein: CASSPPGRIEAFF; V gene: TRBV6-5
CDR3 protein: CASSWSTAPVYF; V gene: TRBV6-6
CDR3 protein: CASSLWDRGYGYTF; V gene: TRBV18
CDR3 protein: CASSLGQGAGNTIYF; V gene: TRBV5-5
CDR3 protein: CASSLEGQGDYEQYF; V gene: TRBV5-1
CDR3 protein: CASSLGGTGNTIYF; V gene: TRBV5-4